This T cell receptor (beta chain) was captured by sequencing in a study of T cell responses to AZD1222 COVID-19 vaccine. The overall study: Pooled in the analysis were second doses at about 4 or about 12 weeks. Study-level results: Baseline seropositivity characterized only a handful of AZD1222 recipients. There were repertoire samples only from the period after the peak T cell response. There were mostly white British donors and more females than males, and clonal diversity was possibly underestimated.

Produced via immunoSEQ multiplex PCR; TCRdb's table is partial and in-frame only. The table lists 100,000 to 140,000 clones, 87% of them singletons. The CDR3 length is 15 residues. Germline CDR1 MNHEY, CDR2 SVGAGI. V was clipped by 3 bases and J by 12 bases, with 21 bases between them. In the case of this clone: Its antigen is not known.

The sample consisted of peripheral blood, taken on day 0 of AZD1222 vaccination. This receptor was taken from an adult in good health. The chain couples TRBV6-5 to TRBJ2-4, with D perhaps TRBD2 (5 bases). The CDR3 DNA is TGTGCCAGCAGTTATAGTGGGAGTATAGGCGGATCTCAGTACTTC. This translates into CASSYSGSIGGSQYF.